The 13 T cell receptor beta chains presented below share a single source sample, sequenced in a study of OX40 agonist ivuxolimab in advanced cancers. Library construction relied on the immunoSEQ multiplex PCR assay. This is the immuneACCESS table as TCRdb keeps it, with only in-frame sequences that have V and J called. A part of the clones is gone; compared with another copy, unresolved V genes explain less than half, and the rest is unexplained. In all, the sample holds about 90,000 clones, and approximately 90% of those were seen once. The ten largest clones represent 7.4% of the sample. Material: CD4+ or CD8+ T cells sorted from blood, obtained in a trial of the OX40 agonist ivuxolimab. Receptors were obtained from an adult with an advanced solid tumor such as melanoma, head and neck, liver or kidney cancer.

This clone has only a few counts. The gene calls are TRBV6-1 and TRBJ1-5, with D perhaps matching TRBD1 (5 bases). Per the germline V gene, CDR1 is MNHNS and CDR2 is SASEGT. The CDR3 is made up of 13 amino acids. The ends were cut back, 9 bases at V and 6 bases at J, with 15 bases in the middle. CDR3 DNA: TGTGCCAGTACCACAGGTGCCCTTCAGCCCCAGCATTTT. It translates to CASTTGALQPQHF.

The chain combines TRBV11-3 with TRBJ2-7, with D possibly TRBD2 on 5 matching bases. Germline lookup yields CDR1 SGHNT and CDR2 YENEEA. Trimming took off 4 bases at V and 3 bases at J, with 16 bases between the two ends. The length of the CDR3 is 15 residues. CDR3: CASSSAAGSSYEQYF. CDR3 in DNA: TGTGCCAGCAGCTCCGCGGCGGGTTCTAGCTACGAGCAGTACTTC.

This rearrangement joins TRBV27 to TRBJ2-5; D unresolved. The germline V gene has CDR1 MNHEY and CDR2 SMNVEV (reference sequence). This CDR3 spans 11 amino acids. V lost 3 bases, J lost 1 base, and 0 bases lay in between. The CDR3 spells CASSFQETQYF. CDR3 nucleotide sequence: TGTGCCAGCAGTTTCCAAGAGACCCAGTACTTC.

This rearrangement joins TRBV11-3 to TRBJ2-1; 8 positions match TRBD2. This CDR3 has 16 amino acids. CDR1 and CDR2 from the germline V gene are SGHNT and YENEEA. V lost 3 bases and J lost 1; bases outside the gene matches: 5. The CDR3 reads CASSLRAGVSYNEQFF. In DNA, the CDR3 is TGTGCCAGCAGCTTGCGAGCGGGAGTTTCCTACAATGAGCAGTTCTTC.

V is TRBV5-6 and J is TRBJ2-7; 8 nucleotides align to TRBD2. Trimming at V came to 4 bases and at J to 4 bases, leaving 10 bases not matched to a gene. The CDR3 covers 15 residues. The V gene's germline CDR1 is SGHDT and CDR2 YYEEEE. The CDR3 protein is CASSLDGTRSYEQYF. In DNA, the CDR3 is TGTGCCAGCAGCCTCGACGGGACTAGGTCATACGAGCAGTACTTC.

This chain connects TRBV7-9 to TRBJ2-2, with 12 bases that match TRBD1. Germline trimming cut 5 bases from V and 3 bases from J; bases unmatched to any gene: 7. This CDR3 has 17 residues. Germline V gene lookup returns CDR1 SEHNR and CDR2 FQNEAQ (reference sequence). This CDR3 is CASSAPRDRGHTGELFF. CDR3 DNA sequence: TGTGCCAGCAGCGCCCCCCGGGACAGGGGGCACACCGGGGAGCTGTTTTTT.

This sequence joins TRBV9 and TRBJ2-7; D might be TRBD2 (6 bases). CDR1 is SGDLS and CDR2 is YYNGEE in the germline V gene. The CDR3 length is 15 residues. V lost 3 bases, J lost 6 bases, and 19 bases lay in between. The DNA for the CDR3 is TGTGCCAGCAGCGAGGGGACTCCTGCTTTTCGCGAGCAGTACTTC. This sequence encodes CASSEGTPAFREQYF.

The chain combines TRBV11-2 with TRBJ2-3; TRBD2 matches 7 bases. In germline, CDR1 is SGHAT, CDR2 FQNNGV. There are 15 residues in the CDR3. V shed 3 bases, J shed 3 bases, and the junction held 6 bases outside the gene matches. DNA of the CDR3: TGTGCCAGCAGCTTTGAAGGCGGGGGAACAGATACGCAGTATTTT. Translated, it gives CASSFEGGGTDTQYF. Drawing the rest from reference TRBV11-2 and TRBJ2-3, the complete variable domain is EAGVAQSPRYKIIEKRQSVAFWCNPISGHATLYWYQQILGQGPKLLIQFQNNGVVDDSQLPKDRFSAERLKGVDSTLKIQPAKLEDSAVYLCASSFEGGGTDTQYFGPGTRLTVL.

The chain employs TRBV28 and TRBJ2-3; 15 nucleotides agree with TRBD2. Per the germline V gene, CDR1 is MDHEN and CDR2 is SYDVKM. The length of the CDR3 is 19 residues. V gave up 2 bases and J gave up 0 bases; unmatched junction bases: 6. The CDR3 protein is CASSLGPGLAGGSTDTQYF. The CDR3 DNA sequence: TGTGCCAGCAGTTTAGGGCCCGGACTAGCGGGAGGGAGCACAGATACGCAGTATTTT.

This clone was found once. The chain couples TRBV6-1 to TRBJ2-7; D is undetermined. Between the trimmed V and J ends, which lost 2 bases and 2 bases, there was a span of 13 bases. This CDR3 comprises 15 residues. Germline V gene sequence: CDR1 MNHNS, CDR2 SASEGT. The CDR3 protein is CASSELEEAAYEQYF. Here the CDR3 DNA reads TGTGCCAGCAGTGAACTAGAGGAAGCCGCCTACGAGCAGTACTTC.

The genes are TRBV6-4 and TRBJ2-2; 10 bases line up with TRBD2. After removal of 3 bases from V and 5 bases from J, the junction contained 6 bases not matched to a gene. This CDR3 comprises 16 residues. From germline, CDR1 is MRHNA and CDR2 SNTAGT. Here the CDR3 DNA reads TGTGCCAGCAGTGAACAAGCAGCGGGGGGGACCGGGGAGCTGTTTTTT. Protein product: CASSEQAAGGTGELFF.

The rearrangement uses TRBV9 and TRBJ1-3; TRBD1 matches at 10 bases. Germline CDR1 and CDR2: SGDLS and YYNGEE. The CDR3 sequence is 16 residues long. V shed 0 bases, J shed 5 bases, and the junction held 5 bases outside the gene matches. CDR3 nucleotides: TGTGCCAGCAGCGTAGCGGACAGGGGGAATCGAAACACCATATATTTT. Translating gives CASSVADRGNRNTIYF.

CDR3 sequence: CASVGGNYGYTF. The DNA of the CDR3 is TGTGCCAGCGTGGGGGGTAACTATGGCTACACCTTC. The chain has TRBV11-1 and TRBJ1-2, with D possibly matching TRBD1 (5 bases). This CDR3 contains 12 residues. Germline V gene sequence: CDR1 SGHAT, CDR2 FQDESV (reference sequence). V was pared by 8 bases and J by 1 base, with 8 bases between.